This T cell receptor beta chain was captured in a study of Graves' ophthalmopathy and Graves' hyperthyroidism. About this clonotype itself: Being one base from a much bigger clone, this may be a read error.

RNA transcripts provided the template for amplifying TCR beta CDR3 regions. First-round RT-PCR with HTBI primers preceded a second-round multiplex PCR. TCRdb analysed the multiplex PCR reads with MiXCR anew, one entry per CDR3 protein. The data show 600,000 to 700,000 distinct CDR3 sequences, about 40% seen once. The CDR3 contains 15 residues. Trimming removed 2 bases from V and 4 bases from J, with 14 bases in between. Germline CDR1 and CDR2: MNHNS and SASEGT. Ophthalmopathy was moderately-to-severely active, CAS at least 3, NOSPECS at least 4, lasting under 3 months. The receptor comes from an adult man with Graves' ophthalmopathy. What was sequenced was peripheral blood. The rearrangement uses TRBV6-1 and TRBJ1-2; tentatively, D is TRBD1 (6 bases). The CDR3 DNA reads TGTGCCAGCAGTGAATTCAGGGGACCCCCCTATGGCTACACCTTC. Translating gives CASSEFRGPPYGYTF.